Included here is one TCR beta chain sequence, with context. This sample was included in a study of technical replicates of blood from several donors. Clones were sequenced by immunoSEQ multiplex PCR, and TCRdb holds only the in-frame ones, with some missing. The table includes under 95,000 clones, roughly 96% detected once. Germline CDR1 MNHEY, CDR2 SVGAGI. The CDR3 runs 15 residues. V lost 6 bases and J lost 5; bases outside the gene matches: 10. The chain links TRBV6-5 to TRBJ2-7; TRBD1 agrees at 10 bases. The receptor comes from a human donor in good health. Sequencing input: T cells isolated from PBMCs. The CDR3 is CASRPGQGGRDEQYF. The CDR3 DNA follows: TGTGCCAGCAGACCAGGACAGGGGGGTCGAGACGAGCAGTACTTC.